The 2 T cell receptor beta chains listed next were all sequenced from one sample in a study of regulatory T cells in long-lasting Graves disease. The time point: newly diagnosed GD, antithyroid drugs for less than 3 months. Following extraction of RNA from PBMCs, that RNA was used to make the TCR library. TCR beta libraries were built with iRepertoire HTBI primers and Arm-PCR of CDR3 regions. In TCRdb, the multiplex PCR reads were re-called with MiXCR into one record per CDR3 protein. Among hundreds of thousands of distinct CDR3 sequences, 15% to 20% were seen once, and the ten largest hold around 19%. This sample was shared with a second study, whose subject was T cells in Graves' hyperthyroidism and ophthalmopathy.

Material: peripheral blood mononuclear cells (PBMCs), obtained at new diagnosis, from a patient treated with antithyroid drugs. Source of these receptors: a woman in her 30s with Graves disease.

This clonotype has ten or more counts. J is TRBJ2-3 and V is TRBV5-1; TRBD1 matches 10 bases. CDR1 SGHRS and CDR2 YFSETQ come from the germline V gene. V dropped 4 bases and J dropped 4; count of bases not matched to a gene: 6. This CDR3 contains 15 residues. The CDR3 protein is CASSQGTGDADTQYF. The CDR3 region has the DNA TGCGCCAGCAGCCAAGGGACAGGGGATGCAGATACGCAGTATTTT.

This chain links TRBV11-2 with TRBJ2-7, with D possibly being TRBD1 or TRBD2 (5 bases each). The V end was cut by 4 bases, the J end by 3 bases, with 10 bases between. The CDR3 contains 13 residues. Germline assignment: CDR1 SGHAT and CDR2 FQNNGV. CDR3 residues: CASSYGADYEQYF. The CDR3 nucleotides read TGTGCCAGCAGCTACGGGGCGGACTACGAGCAGTACTTC.